Listed below are T cell receptor beta chains from one sample, sequenced in a study of blood T cell repertoires in COVID-19. Some clones are missing from TCRdb's copy, which holds only in-frame ones; the method was immunoSEQ multiplex PCR. This sample has 250,000 or so clones, with around 90% found just once. The sequencing sample was made of PBMCs or T cells enriched from blood (not recorded which). The receptors were sampled from a woman in her twenties or thirties who had been exposed to COVID-19. The CDR3 runs from the conserved cysteine through the conserved F or W. Each record gives: D gene, clone size, V gene, CDR3 length, J gene, CDR3 protein, CDR3 DNA. D genes are given only for firm matches. Clone size is stated in some rows and not others, as once, few, many or a class when expanded.

>-|once|TRBV9|18|TRBJ1-1
CASSVESTAGPMNTEAFF
TGTGCCAGCAGCGTAGAGAGTACGGCGGGACCCATGAACACTGAAGCTTTCTTT
>-|-|TRBV12-5|11|TRBJ1-1
CASGRGGEAFF
TGTGCTAGTGGGAGGGGGGGCGAAGCTTTCTTT
>-|once|TRBV5-4|13|TRBJ2-3
CASSKVRGDTQYF
TGTGCCAGCAGCAAGGTTCGGGGAGATACGCAGTATTTT
>-|-|TRBV13|12|TRBJ1-2
CASSLARNGYTF
TGTGCCAGCAGCTTGGCCCGAAACGGCTACACCTTC
>TRBD1|-|TRBV4-1|15|TRBJ2-7
CASSQTTGASYEQYF
TGCGCCAGCAGCCAAACGACAGGGGCCTCCTACGAGCAGTACTTC
>TRBD1|once|TRBV27|16|TRBJ2-2
CASSPPQGQHTGELFF
TGTGCCAGCAGTCCACCACAGGGGCAACACACCGGGGAGCTGTTTTTT
>TRBD1|-|TRBV14|14|TRBJ2-1
CASRSGQAYNEQFF
TGTGCCAGCAGAAGTGGACAGGCCTACAATGAGCAGTTCTTC
>TRBD2|-|TRBV28|15|TRBJ2-7
CASGPTSGRAYEQYF
TGTGCCAGCGGACCTACTAGCGGGAGGGCCTACGAGCAGTACTTC
>TRBD2|-|TRBV5-1|15|TRBJ2-3
CASSPPGREGRTQYF
TGCGCCAGCAGCCCCCCGGGGCGGGAGGGCCGTACGCAGTATTTT
>-|-|TRBV19|13|TRBJ1-1
CASSIEGDTEAFF
TGTGCCAGTAGTATTGAGGGGGACACTGAAGCTTTCTTT
>TRBD1|-|TRBV9|16|TRBJ2-1
CASSEGGQGSYNEQFF
TGTGCCAGCAGCGAGGGGGGACAGGGGTCATACAATGAGCAGTTCTTC
>-|-|TRBV6-5|14|TRBJ2-7
CASSLGGTIYEQYF
TGTGCCAGCAGTCTAGGGGGAACGATATACGAGCAGTACTTC
>-|-|TRBV6-1|12|TRBJ2-7
CASSEQGYEQYF
TGTGCCAGCAGTGAACAGGGCTACGAGCAGTACTTC
>-|-|TRBV15|17|TRBJ1-2
CATSRFGGAIYNYGYTF
TGTGCCACCAGCAGATTTGGGGGGGCGATTTATAACTATGGCTACACCTTC
>TRBD1|few|TRBV2|16|TRBJ2-3
CASRGSGTGVSDTQYF
TGTGCCAGCAGAGGATCCGGGACAGGGGTTTCAGATACGCAGTATTTT
>-|-|TRBV3-1/TRBV3-2|15|TRBJ1-2
CASSQDLRGLGGYTF
TGTGCCAGCAGCCAAGATTTGCGGGGGCTCGGTGGCTACACCTTC
>-|-|TRBV7-9|14|TRBJ1-1
CASSFFSPGTEAFF
TGTGCCAGCAGCTTTTTCTCCCCGGGCACTGAAGCTTTCTTT
>TRBD1|-|TRBV5-1|14|TRBJ1-1
CASSQGQGDTEAFF
TGCGCCAGCAGCCAGGGACAGGGGGACACTGAAGCTTTCTTT
>TRBD1|-|TRBV5-1|15|TRBJ2-1
CASSLGQGDSNEQFF
TGCGCCAGCAGCTTAGGACAGGGGGATTCAAATGAGCAGTTCTTC
>TRBD2|once|TRBV11-2|16|TRBJ2-5
CASSLGLAGRQETQYF
TGTGCCAGCAGCTTAGGTCTAGCGGGACGGCAAGAGACCCAGTACTTC
>-|-|TRBV30|12|TRBJ1-1
CAWQRDRTEAFF
TGTGCCTGGCAGCGGGACCGCACTGAAGCTTTCTTT
>TRBD1|-|TRBV2|14|TRBJ1-2
CASSATGGVRGYTF
TGTGCCAGCAGCGCCACAGGGGGAGTGAGGGGCTACACCTTC
>-|-|TRBV7-2|13|TRBJ1-1
CASSFSEGTEAFF
TGTGCCAGCAGCTTCTCCGAGGGCACTGAAGCTTTCTTT
>TRBD1|once|TRBV7-8|16|TRBJ2-2
CASSLRDRGGTGELFF
TGTGCCAGCAGCCTGAGGGACAGGGGAGGCACCGGGGAGCTGTTTTTT
>-|-|TRBV4-2|22|TRBJ1-1
CASSQEWWPLGETAQLNTEAFF
TGTGCCAGCAGCCAAGAATGGTGGCCCTTGGGCGAAACGGCACAACTGAACACTGAAGCTTTCTTT
>-|-|TRBV3-1/TRBV3-2|14|TRBJ1-6
CASSQDRRILPLHF
TGTGCCAGCAGCCAAGATCGGCGGATATTACCCCTCCACTTT
>TRBD1|-|TRBV10-3|14|TRBJ2-7
CAISAETGGNEQYF
TGTGCCATCAGCGCCGAGACAGGGGGCAACGAGCAGTACTTC
>-|once|TRBV6-5|13|TRBJ2-3
CASSYSSTDTQYF
TGTGCCAGCAGTTATTCTAGCACAGATACGCAGTATTTT
>-|-|TRBV7-9|14|TRBJ1-6
CASSLARAVSPLHF
TGTGCCAGCAGCTTAGCGCGGGCGGTTTCACCCCTCCACTTT
>TRBD1|-|TRBV27|14|TRBJ1-1
CASSVRQGAAEAFF
TGTGCCAGCAGTGTCCGACAGGGGGCGGCTGAAGCTTTCTTT
>-|-|TRBV28|13|TRBJ1-5
CASTPGGNQPQHF
TGTGCCAGCACCCCTGGGGGGAATCAGCCCCAGCATTTT
>-|-|TRBV6-2/TRBV6-3|14|TRBJ2-1
CASSYSGGMNEQFF
TGTGCCAGCAGTTACTCGGGGGGTATGAATGAGCAGTTCTTC
>-|-|TRBV3-1/TRBV3-2|12|TRBJ2-3
CASRQGTDTQYF
TGTGCCAGCAGACAGGGCACAGATACGCAGTATTTT
>TRBD2|-|TRBV11-2|17|TRBJ2-7
CASSLGAGGRSSYEQYF
TGTGCCAGCAGCTTAGGAGCGGGAGGAAGGAGCTCCTACGAGCAGTACTTC
>-|few|TRBV6-5|15|TRBJ1-1
CASSLQGWGNTEAFF
TGTGCCAGCAGCTTACAGGGCTGGGGGAACACTGAAGCTTTCTTT
>-|once|TRBV3-1/TRBV3-2|14|TRBJ1-2
CASTPSGGFYGYTF
TGTGCCAGCACTCCCAGTGGGGGGTTCTATGGCTACACCTTC
>TRBD1|-|TRBV15|15|TRBJ2-6
CATSGQGAGANVLTF
TGTGCCACCAGCGGACAGGGGGCTGGGGCCAACGTCCTGACTTTC
>TRBD1|-|TRBV3-1/TRBV3-2|18|TRBJ1-1
CASSQDVRAGGANTEAFF
TGTGCCAGCAGCCAAGATGTTCGTGCAGGGGGCGCGAACACTGAAGCTTTCTTT
>-|-|TRBV6-1|14|TRBJ1-1
CASSEGGGNTEAFF
TGTGCCAGCAGTGAGGGGGGTGGAAACACTGAAGCTTTCTTT
>TRBD2|once|TRBV10-3|16|TRBJ2-1
CAISAQTSGSGNEQFF
TGTGCCATCAGTGCACAGACTAGCGGGAGTGGCAATGAGCAGTTCTTC
>-|-|TRBV5-4|15|TRBJ2-5
CASSLEQVGCETQYF
TGTGCCAGCAGCTTGGAACAGGTAGGATGTGAGACCCAGTACTTC
>TRBD2|once|TRBV3-1/TRBV3-2|15|TRBJ2-7
CASSYTSGKSYEQYF
TGTGCCAGCAGCTATACTAGCGGGAAGTCCTACGAGCAGTACTTC
>TRBD1|-|TRBV29-1|15|TRBJ1-5
CSVVWSGGMDQPQHF
TGCAGCGTTGTGTGGTCAGGGGGTATGGATCAGCCCCAGCATTTT
>-|-|TRBV28|12|TRBJ2-7
CASTGVSYEQYF
TGTGCCAGCACGGGGGTTTCTTACGAGCAGTACTTC
>-|few|TRBV6-1|12|TRBJ2-1
CASSESWGQQFF
TGTGCCAGCAGTGAATCCTGGGGGCAGCAGTTCTTC
>TRBD1|-|TRBV2|17|TRBJ2-1
CASRGRTGGLSYNEQFF
TGTGCCAGCAGGGGCCGGACAGGGGGTCTCTCCTACAATGAGCAGTTCTTC